This T cell receptor (beta chain) was documented in a study of T cells in Graves' hyperthyroidism and ophthalmopathy. Study-wide background: Specimen type is peripheral blood, collected at initial diagnosis prior to any treatment. General study points: Most clonotypes expanded in the thyroid (above 0.001) were also present in blood.

This clonotype showed up many times. Its antigen is not identified. TCR beta CDR3 sequences were amplified from RNA transcripts. An initial round of RT-PCR targeting the TCR CDR3 relied on the HTBI primer set. MiXCR was run by TCRdb on the multiplex PCR reads, yielding one entry per CDR3 protein. The table records a few hundred thousand distinct CDR3 sequences, roughly 13% of them present only once. V lost 9 bases, J lost 5 bases, and 17 bases lay in between. The CDR3 totals 13 residues. Germline CDR1 is SNHLY and CDR2 is FYNNEI. The rearrangement joins TRBV2 to TRBJ2-7; D perhaps matches TRBD1 (6 bases). Input material: blood. This clonotype was sampled from a woman in her 40s with Graves' ophthalmopathy. The chain's CDR3 is CASLGQVGHEQYF. CDR3 coding DNA: TGTGCCAGTCTGGGACAAGTGGGCCACGAGCAGTACTTC.